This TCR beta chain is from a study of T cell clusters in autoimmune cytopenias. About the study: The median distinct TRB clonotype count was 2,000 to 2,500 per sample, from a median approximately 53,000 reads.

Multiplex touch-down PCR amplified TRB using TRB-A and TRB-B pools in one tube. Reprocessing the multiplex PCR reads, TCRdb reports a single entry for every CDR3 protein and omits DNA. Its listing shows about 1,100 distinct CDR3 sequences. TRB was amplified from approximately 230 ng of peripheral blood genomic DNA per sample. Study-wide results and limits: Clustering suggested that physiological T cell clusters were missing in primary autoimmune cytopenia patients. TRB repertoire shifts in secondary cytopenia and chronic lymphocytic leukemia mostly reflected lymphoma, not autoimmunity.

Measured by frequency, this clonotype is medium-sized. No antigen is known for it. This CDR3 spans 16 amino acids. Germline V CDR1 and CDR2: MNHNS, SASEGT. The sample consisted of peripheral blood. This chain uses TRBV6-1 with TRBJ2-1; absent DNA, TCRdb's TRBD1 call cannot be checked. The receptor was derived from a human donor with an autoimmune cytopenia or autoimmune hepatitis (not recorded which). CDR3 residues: CASSEVPGGDSYEQFF.